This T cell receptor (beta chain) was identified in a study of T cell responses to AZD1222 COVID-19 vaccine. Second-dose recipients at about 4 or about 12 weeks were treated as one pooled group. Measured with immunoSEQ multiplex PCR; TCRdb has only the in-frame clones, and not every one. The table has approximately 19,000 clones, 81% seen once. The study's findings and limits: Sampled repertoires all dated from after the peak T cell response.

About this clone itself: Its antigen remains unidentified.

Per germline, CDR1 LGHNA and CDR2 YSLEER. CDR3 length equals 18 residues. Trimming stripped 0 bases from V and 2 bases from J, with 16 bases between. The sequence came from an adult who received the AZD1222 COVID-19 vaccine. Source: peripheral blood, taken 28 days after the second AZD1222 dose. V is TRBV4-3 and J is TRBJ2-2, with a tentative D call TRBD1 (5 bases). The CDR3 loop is CASSQEAQARLNTGELFF. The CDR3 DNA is TGCGCCAGCAGCCAAGAGGCACAGGCCAGGCTTAACACCGGGGAGCTGTTTTTT.